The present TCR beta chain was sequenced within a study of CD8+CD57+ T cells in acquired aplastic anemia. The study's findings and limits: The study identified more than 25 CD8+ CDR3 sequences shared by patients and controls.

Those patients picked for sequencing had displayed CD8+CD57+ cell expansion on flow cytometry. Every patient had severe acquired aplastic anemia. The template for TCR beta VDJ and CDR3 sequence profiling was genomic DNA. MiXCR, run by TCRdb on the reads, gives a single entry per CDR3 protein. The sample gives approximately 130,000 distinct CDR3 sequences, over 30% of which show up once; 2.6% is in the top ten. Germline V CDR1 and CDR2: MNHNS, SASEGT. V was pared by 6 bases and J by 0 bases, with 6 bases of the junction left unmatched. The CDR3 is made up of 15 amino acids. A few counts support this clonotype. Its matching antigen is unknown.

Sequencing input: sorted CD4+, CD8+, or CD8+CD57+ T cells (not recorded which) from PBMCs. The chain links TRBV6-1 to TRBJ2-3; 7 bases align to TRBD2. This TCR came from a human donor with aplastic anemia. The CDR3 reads CASSRGEGSTDTQYF. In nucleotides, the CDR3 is TGTGCCAGCAGCCGGGGGGAGGGCAGCACAGATACGCAGTATTTT.